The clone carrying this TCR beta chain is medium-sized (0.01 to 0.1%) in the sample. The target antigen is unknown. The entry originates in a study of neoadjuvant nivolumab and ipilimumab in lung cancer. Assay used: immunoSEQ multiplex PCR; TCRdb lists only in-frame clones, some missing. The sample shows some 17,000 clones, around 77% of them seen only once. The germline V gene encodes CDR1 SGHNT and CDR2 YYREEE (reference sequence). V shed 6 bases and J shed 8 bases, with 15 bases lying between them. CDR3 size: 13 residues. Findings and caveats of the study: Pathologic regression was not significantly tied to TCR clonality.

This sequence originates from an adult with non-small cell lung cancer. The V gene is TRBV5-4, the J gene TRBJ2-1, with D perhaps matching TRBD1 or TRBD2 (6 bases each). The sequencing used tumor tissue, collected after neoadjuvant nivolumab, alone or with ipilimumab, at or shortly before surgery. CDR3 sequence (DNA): TGTGCCAGCACCCCCCTGGGGGGCGATGAGCAGTTCTTC. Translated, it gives CASTPLGGDEQFF.